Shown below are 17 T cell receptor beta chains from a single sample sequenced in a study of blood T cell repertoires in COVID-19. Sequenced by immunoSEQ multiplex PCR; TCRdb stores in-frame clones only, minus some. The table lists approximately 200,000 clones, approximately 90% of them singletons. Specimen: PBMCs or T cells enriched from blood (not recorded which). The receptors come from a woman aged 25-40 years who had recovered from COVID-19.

CDR3: CASSPSPLVPSYEQYF. The CDR3 DNA is TGTGCCAGCAGTCCCTCCCCGCTAGTCCCGAGTTACGAGCAGTACTTC. The chain employs TRBV27 and TRBJ2-7; D gene uncertain. CDR1 and CDR2 (germline): MNHEY, SMNVEV (reference sequence). V dropped 5 bases and J dropped 4 bases, with 21 bases sitting between them. The CDR3 is 16 amino acids.

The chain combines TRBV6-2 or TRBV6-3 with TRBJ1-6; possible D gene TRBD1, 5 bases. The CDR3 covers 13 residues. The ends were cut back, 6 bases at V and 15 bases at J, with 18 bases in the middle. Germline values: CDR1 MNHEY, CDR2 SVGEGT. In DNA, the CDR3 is TGTGCCAGCAGCCGAATCAACAGGCACATCCTCCACTTT. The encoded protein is CASSRINRHILHF.

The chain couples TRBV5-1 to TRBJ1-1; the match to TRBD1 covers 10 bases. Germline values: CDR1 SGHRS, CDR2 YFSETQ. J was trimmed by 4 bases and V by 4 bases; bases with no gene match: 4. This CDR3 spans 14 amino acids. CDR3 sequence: CASSRRTGGTEAFF. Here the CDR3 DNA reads TGCGCCAGCAGCCGGAGGACAGGGGGCACTGAAGCTTTCTTT.

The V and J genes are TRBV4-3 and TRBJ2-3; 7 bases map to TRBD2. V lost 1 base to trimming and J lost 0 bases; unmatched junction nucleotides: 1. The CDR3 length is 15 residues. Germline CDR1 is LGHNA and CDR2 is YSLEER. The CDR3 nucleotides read TGCGCCAGCAGCCAAGTAGCGGGTAGCACAGATACGCAGTATTTT. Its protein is CASSQVAGSTDTQYF.

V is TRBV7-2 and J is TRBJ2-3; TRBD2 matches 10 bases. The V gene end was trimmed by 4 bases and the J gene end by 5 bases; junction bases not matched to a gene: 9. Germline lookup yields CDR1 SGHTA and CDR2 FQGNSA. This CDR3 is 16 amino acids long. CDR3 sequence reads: CASSSHSGGALDTQYF. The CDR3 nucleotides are TGTGCCAGCAGCTCACACAGCGGGGGGGCCTTAGATACGCAGTATTTT.

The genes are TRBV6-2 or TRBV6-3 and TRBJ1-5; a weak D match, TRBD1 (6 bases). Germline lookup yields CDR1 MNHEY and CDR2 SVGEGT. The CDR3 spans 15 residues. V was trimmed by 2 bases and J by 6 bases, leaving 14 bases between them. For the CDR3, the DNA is TGTGCCAGCAGTTACGAGGCGACAGGCATTCAGCCCCAGCATTTT. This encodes CASSYEATGIQPQHF.

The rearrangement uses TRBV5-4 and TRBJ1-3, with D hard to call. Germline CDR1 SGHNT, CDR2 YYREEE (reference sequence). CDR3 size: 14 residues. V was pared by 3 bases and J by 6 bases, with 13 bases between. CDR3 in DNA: TGTGCCAGCAGCTCCGAGCCGTCATCAAACACCATATATTTT. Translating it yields CASSSEPSSNTIYF. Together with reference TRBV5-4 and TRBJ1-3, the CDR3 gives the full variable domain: ETGVTQSPTHLIKTRGQQVTLRCSSQSGHNTVSWYQQALGQGPQFIFQYYREEENGRGNFPPRFSGLQFPNYSSELNVNALELDDSALYLCASSSEPSSNTIYFGEGSWLTVV.

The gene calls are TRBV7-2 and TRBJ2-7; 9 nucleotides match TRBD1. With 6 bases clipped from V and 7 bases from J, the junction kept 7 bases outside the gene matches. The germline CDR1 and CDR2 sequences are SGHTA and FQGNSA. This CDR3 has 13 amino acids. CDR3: CASRWTGAGEQYF. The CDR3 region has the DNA TGTGCCAGCAGATGGACAGGGGCAGGGGAGCAGTACTTC.

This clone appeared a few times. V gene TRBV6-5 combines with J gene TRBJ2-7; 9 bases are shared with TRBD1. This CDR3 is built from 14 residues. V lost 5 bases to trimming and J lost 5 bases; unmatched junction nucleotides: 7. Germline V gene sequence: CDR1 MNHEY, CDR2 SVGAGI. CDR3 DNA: TGTGCCAGCAGTCTCCGGGACAGGGTGGACGAGCAGTACTTC. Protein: CASSLRDRVDEQYF.

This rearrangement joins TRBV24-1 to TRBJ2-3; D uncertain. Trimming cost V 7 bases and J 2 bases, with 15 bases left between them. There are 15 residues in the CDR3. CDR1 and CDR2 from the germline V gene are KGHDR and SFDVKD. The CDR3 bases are TGTGCCACCAGCAGGAAAGATGATGACACAGATACGCAGTATTTT. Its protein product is CATSRKDDDTDTQYF.

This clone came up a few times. CDR3 DNA sequence: TGCGCCAGCAGCCCGAGGCGGGATTCTAGAGGAAACACCATATATTTT. Its translation: CASSPRRDSRGNTIYF. The chain is built from TRBV5-1 and TRBJ1-3; no firm D call. The V and J ends lost 4 bases and 4 bases respectively, with 18 bases between them. The germline V gene has CDR1 SGHRS and CDR2 YFSETQ. This CDR3 has 16 residues.

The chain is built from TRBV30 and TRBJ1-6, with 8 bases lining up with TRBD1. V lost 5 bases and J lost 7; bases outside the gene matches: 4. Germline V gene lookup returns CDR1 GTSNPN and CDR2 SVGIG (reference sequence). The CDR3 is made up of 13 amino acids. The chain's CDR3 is CAWVDRANSPLHF. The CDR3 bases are TGTGCCTGGGTGGACAGGGCAAATTCACCCCTCCACTTT.

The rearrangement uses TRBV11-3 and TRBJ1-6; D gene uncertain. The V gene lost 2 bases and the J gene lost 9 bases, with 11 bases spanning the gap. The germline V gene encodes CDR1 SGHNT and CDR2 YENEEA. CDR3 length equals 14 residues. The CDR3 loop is CASSLNSRVSPLHF. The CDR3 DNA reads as TGTGCCAGCAGCTTAAATTCTCGGGTTTCACCCCTCCACTTT.

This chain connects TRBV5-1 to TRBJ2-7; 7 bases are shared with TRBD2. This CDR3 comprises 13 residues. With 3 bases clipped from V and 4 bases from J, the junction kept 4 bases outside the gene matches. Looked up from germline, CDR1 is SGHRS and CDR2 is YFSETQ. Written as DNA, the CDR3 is TGCGCCAGCAGCTCGGGGACTAATTACGAGCAGTACTTC. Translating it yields CASSSGTNYEQYF.

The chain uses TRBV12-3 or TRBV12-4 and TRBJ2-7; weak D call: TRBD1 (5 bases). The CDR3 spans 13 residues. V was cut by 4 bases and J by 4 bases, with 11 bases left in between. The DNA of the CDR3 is TGTGCCAGCAGTTCCCTTAGGGGATACGAGCAGTACTTC. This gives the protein CASSSLRGYEQYF.

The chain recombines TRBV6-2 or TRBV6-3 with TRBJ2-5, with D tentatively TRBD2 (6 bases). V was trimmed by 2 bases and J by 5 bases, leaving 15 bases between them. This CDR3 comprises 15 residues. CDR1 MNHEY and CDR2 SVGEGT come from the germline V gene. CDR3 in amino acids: CASSYKRELSETQYF. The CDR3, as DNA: TGTGCCAGCAGTTACAAACGGGAGTTGTCGGAGACCCAGTACTTC.

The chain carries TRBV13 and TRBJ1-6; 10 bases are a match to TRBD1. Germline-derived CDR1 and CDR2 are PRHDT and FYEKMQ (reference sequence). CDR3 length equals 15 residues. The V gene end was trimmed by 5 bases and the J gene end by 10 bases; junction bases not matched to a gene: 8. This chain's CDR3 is CASSPRWTGGSPLHF. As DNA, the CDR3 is TGTGCCAGCAGCCCGCGTTGGACAGGGGGATCACCCCTCCACTTT.